The 14 T cell receptor beta chains listed next were all sequenced from one sample in a study of PD-1 blockade in mismatch repair-deficient tumors. Assay used: immunoSEQ multiplex PCR; TCRdb lists only in-frame clones, some missing. The sample yields under 75,000 clones, around 89% seen once. Sequencing was performed on peripheral blood, taken 52 weeks after starting pembrolizumab. The receptors were sampled from an adult with mismatch repair-deficient cancer.

The chain joins TRBV6-1 to TRBJ1-2; maybe TRBD1 (5 bases). Germline lookup yields CDR1 MNHNS and CDR2 SASEGT. CDR3 size: 11 residues. Trimming removed 6 bases from V and 7 bases from J, with 9 bases in between. DNA of the CDR3: TGTGCCAGCAGCACAGGTGGTGGCTACACCTTC. It translates to CASSTGGGYTF.

This sequence joins TRBV27 and TRBJ1-1; the D gene is possibly TRBD1 (5 bases). Trimming removed 6 bases from V and 1 base from J, with 9 bases in between. The germline V gene encodes CDR1 MNHEY and CDR2 SMNVEV (reference sequence). The CDR3 runs to 13 residues. CDR3 coding DNA: TGTGCCAGCAGCAGAGACAGGAACACTGAAGCTTTCTTT. Translated, it gives CASSRDRNTEAFF.

The V and J genes are TRBV4-2 and TRBJ2-7, with 15 positions matching TRBD2. Germline V gives CDR1 LGHNA, CDR2 YNFKEQ. J was trimmed by 5 bases and V by 1 base; bases with no gene match: 6. This CDR3 contains 17 residues. Written as DNA, the CDR3 is TGTGCCAGCAGCCAAGGGACTAGCGGGAGGGTTTTCCACGAGCAGTACTTC. As protein: CASSQGTSGRVFHEQYF.

V and J are TRBV6-1 and TRBJ2-5; D is perhaps TRBD2 (7 bases). Gene TRBJ2-7 matches the end of the DNA better, so the J call may be wrong. This CDR3 is built from 13 residues. The germline V gene encodes CDR1 MNHNS and CDR2 SASEGT. CDR3 DNA sequence: TGTGCCAGCAGCCCTAGGGGGGGGTACGAGCAGTACTTC. It specifies CASSPRGGYEQYF.

The chain uses TRBV4-1 and TRBJ1-1; the D is unclear. Germline-derived CDR1 and CDR2 are MGHRA and YSYEKL. V lost 1 base and J 5 bases, leaving 26 bases between the germline ends. The CDR3 contains 19 residues. In nucleotides, the CDR3 is TGCGCCAGCAGCCAAGGACGGTTGGTAACGACCGATGCAAGAACTGAAGCTTTCTTT. This codes for CASSQGRLVTTDARTEAFF.

The chain carries TRBV6-6 and TRBJ1-2; D may be TRBD1 (6 bases). This CDR3 comprises 13 residues. Trimming took off 6 bases at V and 8 bases at J, with 16 bases between the two ends. Germline V CDR1 and CDR2: MNHNY, SVGAGI (reference sequence). The CDR3 region has the DNA TGTGCCAGCAGCAAACAGGGACGGGAAGGCTACACCTTC. Protein product: CASSKQGREGYTF.

V is TRBV6-1 and J is TRBJ2-5, with D perhaps assigned TRBD1 or TRBD2 (7 bases each). The CDR3 has 15 amino acids. Germline-derived CDR1 and CDR2 are MNHNS and SASEGT. V was trimmed by 6 bases and J by 5 bases, leaving 19 bases between them. Written as DNA, the CDR3 is TGTGCCAGCAGGGGAGGGAGTGGGGGACAGGAGACCCAGTACTTC. Translated, it gives CASRGGSGGQETQYF.

This chain links TRBV4-3 with TRBJ2-1, with 9 bases lining up with TRBD2. The germline V gene has CDR1 LGHNA and CDR2 YSLEER. V lost 4 bases and J lost 2; bases outside the gene matches: 9. CDR3 length: 17 residues. CDR3 DNA: TGCGCCAGCAGCCCCGGCGTTAGCGGGAGTACCTACAATGAGCAGTTCTTC. Protein: CASSPGVSGSTYNEQFF.

V gene TRBV18 combines with J gene TRBJ1-1; D gene uncertain. CDR1 KGHSH and CDR2 LQKENI come from the germline V gene. The CDR3 loop spans 15 amino acids. Deletions cut 0 bases from V and 7 bases from J, with 15 bases between. The CDR3 loop reads CASSPPRGGSGEAFF. CDR3 DNA: TGTGCCAGCTCACCACCTCGGGGAGGATCTGGTGAAGCTTTCTTT.

A note on this clone: The junction and the germline gene differ at one end; a read error may be behind it. The rearrangement links TRBV27 to TRBJ1-1, with no clear D. The CDR3 totals 13 residues. Germline V gene sequence: CDR1 MNHEY, CDR2 SMNVEV (reference sequence). The CDR3 reads CVSSYGPNTEAFF. CDR3 bases: TGTGTCAGCAGTTATGGTCCTAACACTGAAGCTTTCTTT.

The V call is TRBV4-1, the J call TRBJ2-7, with TRBD2 matching over 7 bases. V lost 1 base to trimming and J lost 1 base; unmatched junction nucleotides: 7. CDR1 MGHRA and CDR2 YSYEKL come from the germline V gene. CDR3 length equals 16 residues. The DNA of the CDR3 is TGCGCCAGCAGCCAAGGGGCAGCGGGACGATCCTACGAGCAGTACTTC. It specifies CASSQGAAGRSYEQYF.

The genes are TRBV27 and TRBJ1-4; maybe TRBD1 (5 bases). The CDR3 is 14 residues long. The germline V gene has CDR1 MNHEY and CDR2 SMNVEV (reference sequence). The germline V and J ends were trimmed by 4 bases and 5 bases, with 11 bases remaining between them. The CDR3 reads CASSWGNSNEKLFF. Here the CDR3 DNA reads TGTGCCAGCAGTTGGGGGAACTCGAATGAAAAACTGTTTTTT. The whole variable domain, remainder taken from reference TRBV27 and TRBJ1-4, is EAQVTQNPRYLITVTGKKLTVTCSQNMNHEYMSWYRQDPGLGLRQIYYSMNVEVTDKGDVPEGYKVSRKEKRNFPLILESPSPNQTSLYFCASSWGNSNEKLFFGSGTQLSVL.

This chain connects TRBV5-6 to TRBJ2-7; tentative D call: TRBD2 (5 bases). Germline CDR1 SGHDT, CDR2 YYEEEE. The V end was cut by 0 bases, the J end by 3 bases, with 13 bases between. This CDR3 contains 15 residues. The CDR3 sequence is CASSLGPPGSYEQYF. The CDR3 nucleotides are TGTGCCAGCAGCTTGGGGCCTCCGGGGAGCTACGAGCAGTACTTC. Full variable domain (rest looked up from reference TRBV5-6 and TRBJ2-7): DAGVTQSPTHLIKTRGQQVTLRCSPKSGHDTVSWYQQALGQGPQFIFQYYEEEERQRGNFPDRFSGHQFPNYSSELNVNALLLGDSALYLCASSLGPPGSYEQYFGPGTRLTVT.

CDR3 loop: CASSRDIKNTEAFF. In DNA, the CDR3 is TGTGCCAGCAGCCGGGACATCAAAAACACTGAAGCTTTCTTT. The rearrangement links TRBV5-8 to TRBJ1-1, with D tentatively TRBD1 (6 bases). V lost 4 bases to trimming and J lost 2 bases, with 12 bases between them. Germline V gene lookup returns CDR1 SGHTS and CDR2 YDEGEE. CDR3 length: 14 amino acids.